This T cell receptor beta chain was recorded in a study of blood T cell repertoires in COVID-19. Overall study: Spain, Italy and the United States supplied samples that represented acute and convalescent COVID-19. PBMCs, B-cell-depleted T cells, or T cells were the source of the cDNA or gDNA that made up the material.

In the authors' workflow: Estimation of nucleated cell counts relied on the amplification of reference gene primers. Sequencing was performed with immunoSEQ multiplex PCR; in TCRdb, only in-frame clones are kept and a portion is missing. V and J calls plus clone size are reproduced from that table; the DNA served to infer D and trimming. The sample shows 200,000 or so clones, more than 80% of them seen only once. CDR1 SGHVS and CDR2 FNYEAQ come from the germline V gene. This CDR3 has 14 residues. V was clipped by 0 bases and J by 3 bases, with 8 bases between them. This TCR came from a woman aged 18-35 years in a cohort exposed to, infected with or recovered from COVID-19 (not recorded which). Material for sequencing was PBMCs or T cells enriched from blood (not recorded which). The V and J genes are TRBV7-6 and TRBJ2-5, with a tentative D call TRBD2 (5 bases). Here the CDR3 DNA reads TGTGCCAGCAGCTTAGCGGTTAGCGAAGAGACCCAGTACTTC. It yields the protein CASSLAVSEETQYF.